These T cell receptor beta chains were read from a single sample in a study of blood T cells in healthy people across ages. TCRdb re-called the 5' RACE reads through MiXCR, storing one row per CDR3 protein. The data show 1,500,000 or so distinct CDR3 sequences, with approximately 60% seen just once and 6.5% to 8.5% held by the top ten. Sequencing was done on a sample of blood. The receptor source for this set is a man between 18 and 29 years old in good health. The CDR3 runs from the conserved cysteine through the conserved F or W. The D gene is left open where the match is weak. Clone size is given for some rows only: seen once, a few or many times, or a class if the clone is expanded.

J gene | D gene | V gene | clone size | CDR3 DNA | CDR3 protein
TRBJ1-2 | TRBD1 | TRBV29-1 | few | TGCAGCGTTGACGGTCAGGGGGATGGCTACACCTTC | CSVDGQGDGYTF
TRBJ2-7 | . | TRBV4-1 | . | TGCGCCAGCAGCCAAGTTAACAGGGTCCACGAGCAGTACTTC | CASSQVNRVHEQYF
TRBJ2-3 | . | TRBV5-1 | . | TGCGCCAGCAGCTTGTTGGGTGGCCTAGTCACAGATACGCAGTATTTT | CASSLLGGLVTDTQYF
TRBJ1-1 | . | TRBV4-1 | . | TGCGCCAGCAGCCAAGATGGGGAGGCCGGGGGCACTGAAGCTTTCTTT | CASSQDGEAGGTEAFF
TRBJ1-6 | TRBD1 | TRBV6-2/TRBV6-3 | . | TGTGCCAGCAGACCGGGACAGGGGAGCATGAGTAATTCACCCCTCCACTTT | CASRPGQGSMSNSPLHF
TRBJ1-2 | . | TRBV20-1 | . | TGCAGTGCTAGAGACCTTGGCCGAACTGGGCAAGAGGGCTACACCTTC | CSARDLGRTGQEGYTF
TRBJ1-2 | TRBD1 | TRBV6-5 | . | TGTGCCAGCACTCCGGGACAGGACTACTATGGCTACACCTTC | CASTPGQDYYGYTF
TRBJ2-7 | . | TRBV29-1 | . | TGCAGCGTTGAAGGCCAGCGGGCCTACAATGAGCAGTACTTC | CSVEGQRAYNEQYF
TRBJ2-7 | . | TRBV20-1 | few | TGCAGTGCTAGACTTAACGAGCAGTACTTC | CSARLNEQYF
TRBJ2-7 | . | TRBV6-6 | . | TGTGCCAGCAGTTACGATCCCTACGAGCAGTACTTC | CASSYDPYEQYF
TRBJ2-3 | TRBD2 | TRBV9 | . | TGTGCCAGCAGCGTAGGCGAGCGGGGGTACACAGATACGCAGTATTTT | CASSVGERGYTDTQYF
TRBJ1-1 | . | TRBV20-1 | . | TGCAGTGCTTACAGGGTAGACACTGAAGCTTTCTTT | CSAYRVDTEAFF
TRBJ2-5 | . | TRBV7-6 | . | TGTGCCAGCAGCTCCCCCTTCAGACAGCCTCAAGAGACCCAGTACTTC | CASSSPFRQPQETQYF
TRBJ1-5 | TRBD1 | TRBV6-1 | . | TGTGCCAGCAGTACGTTGACAGGGGGGCCCCAGCATTTT | CASSTLTGGPQHF
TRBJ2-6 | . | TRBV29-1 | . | TGCAGCGTTGAAGGTGTCGGCTCTGGGGCCAACGTCCTGACTTTC | CSVEGVGSGANVLTF
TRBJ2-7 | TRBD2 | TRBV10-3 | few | TGTGCCATCCTGCGGGAGTCCCCCTACGAGCAGTACTTC | CAILRESPYEQYF
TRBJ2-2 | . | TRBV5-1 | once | TGCGCCAGCAGCTTGGATCAGGGAACCGGGGAGCTGTTTTTT | CASSLDQGTGELFF
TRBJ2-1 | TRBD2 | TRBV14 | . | TGTGCCAGCAGTCTCCGGACTAGCGGTAACAATGAGCAGTTCTTC | CASSLRTSGNNEQFF
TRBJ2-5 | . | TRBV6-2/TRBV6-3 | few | TGTGCCAGCAGTTTAGTTGGGGCTACAGCGGAGACCCAGTACTTC | CASSLVGATAETQYF
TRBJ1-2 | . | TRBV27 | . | TGTGCCAGCGGGACGGGGTACTATGGCTACACCTTC | CASGTGYYGYTF
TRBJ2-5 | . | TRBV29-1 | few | TGCAGCGTTGGTGGAGGTGAGACCCAGTACTTC | CSVGGGETQYF
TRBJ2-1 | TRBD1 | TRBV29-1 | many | TGCAGCGTTGCGGGGACAGTGTACAATGAGCAGTTCTTC | CSVAGTVYNEQFF
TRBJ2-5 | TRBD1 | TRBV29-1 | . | TGCAGCATAAGGGACAGAGACTACGGGCAGTACTTC | CSIRDRDYGQYF
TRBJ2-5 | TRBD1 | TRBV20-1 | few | TGCAGTGCTAGGGGACAGGAATCGTCCGCCCAGTACTTC | CSARGQESSAQYF
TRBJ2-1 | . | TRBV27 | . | TGTGCCAGCAGTTTAGGGGGGGCCCTCTACAATGAGCGGTTCTTC | CASSLGGALYNERFF
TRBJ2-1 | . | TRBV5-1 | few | TGCGCCAGCAGCAAAGGGGGACCCCTAATCGGGAATGAGCAGTTCTTC | CASSKGGPLIGNEQFF
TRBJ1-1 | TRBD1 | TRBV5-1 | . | TGCGCCAGCAGCTGGGACAGGGAGACTGAAGCTTTCTTT | CASSWDRETEAFF
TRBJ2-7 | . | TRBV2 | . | TGTGCCAGCAGTGAAGTTACCCAGGGGAAATACGAGCAGTACTTC | CASSEVTQGKYEQYF
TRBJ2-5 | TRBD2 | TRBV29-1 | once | TGCAGCGAGGGAGCGGGAGGGATTTACAATGAGCAGTACTTC | CSEGAGGIYNEQYF
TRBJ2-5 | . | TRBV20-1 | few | TGCAGTGCTAGAGATTGGGGCTCCCCCCAAGAGACCCAGTACTTC | CSARDWGSPQETQYF
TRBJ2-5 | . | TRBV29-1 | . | TGCAGCGTTGAAGACGGGGCGGTGACTAAGACAGAGACCCAGTACTTC | CSVEDGAVTKTETQYF
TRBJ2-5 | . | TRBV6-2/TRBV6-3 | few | TGTGCCAGCAGTTACGCTACTTCTCCGGGACTCCAAGAGACCCAGTACTTC | CASSYATSPGLQETQYF
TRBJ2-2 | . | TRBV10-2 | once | TGCGCCATCAAAGAGTCCGGAAACACCGGGGAGCTGTTTTTT | CAIKESGNTGELFF
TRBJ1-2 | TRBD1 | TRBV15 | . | TGTGCCACCAGCGATAGTCCGGGACAGGGAAATTCCGGCTACACCTTC | CATSDSPGQGNSGYTF
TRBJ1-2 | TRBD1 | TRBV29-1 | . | TGCAGCGCCGTGGGACAGGGTATTCATGGCTACACCTTC | CSAVGQGIHGYTF
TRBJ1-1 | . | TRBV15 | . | TGTGCCACCAGCAGAAACCTACTTGACACTGAAGCTTTCTTT | CATSRNLLDTEAFF
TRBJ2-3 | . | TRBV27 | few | TGTGCCAGCAGTTTTGGGGGGGCCTTCACAGATACGCAGTATTTT | CASSFGGAFTDTQYF
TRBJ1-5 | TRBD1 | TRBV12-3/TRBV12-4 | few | TGTGCCAGCCTCCGGACAGGGTATAGCAATCAGCCCCAGCATTTT | CASLRTGYSNQPQHF
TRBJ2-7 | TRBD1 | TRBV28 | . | TGTGCCAGCAGTCAATGGAGTATAGGGACAGAAGACGACGAGCAGTACTTC | CASSQWSIGTEDDEQYF
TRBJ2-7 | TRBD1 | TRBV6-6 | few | TGTGCCAGCACTCCGACAGGGGACTACGAGCAGTACTTC | CASTPTGDYEQYF
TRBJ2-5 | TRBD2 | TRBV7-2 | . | TGTGCCAGCAGCGTCGGGGGGGCGGAGACCCAGTACTTC | CASSVGGAETQYF
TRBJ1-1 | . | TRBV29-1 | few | . | CSAFRGRNTEAFF
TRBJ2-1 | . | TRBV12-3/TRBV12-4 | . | TGTGCCAGCAGTTCCGGACATGAGCAGTTCTTC | CASSSGHEQFF
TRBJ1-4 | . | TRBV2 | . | TGTGCCAGCAGCCCAGGACAGATCTATGAAAAACTGTTTTTT | CASSPGQIYEKLFF
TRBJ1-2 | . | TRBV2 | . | TGTGCCAGCAGCGACAACAGTGGACAGCGAACCTATGGCTACACCTTC | CASSDNSGQRTYGYTF
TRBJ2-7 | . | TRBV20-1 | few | TGCAGTGCTAGAGACTCCGGGGGGCCCTACGAGCAGTACTTC | CSARDSGGPYEQYF
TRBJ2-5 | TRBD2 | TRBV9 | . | TGTGCCAGCAGCGGGACTAGCGGGGGCTTCGGAGAGACCCAGTACTTC | CASSGTSGGFGETQYF
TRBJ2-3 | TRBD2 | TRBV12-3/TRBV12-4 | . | TGTGCCAGCAGCAGACTAGCGGGGGGTAGGGATACGCAGTATTTT | CASSRLAGGRDTQYF
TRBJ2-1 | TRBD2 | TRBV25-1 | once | TGTGCCAGCAGAGTGAGCGGGACGGGGAATGAGCAGTTCTTC | CASRVSGTGNEQFF
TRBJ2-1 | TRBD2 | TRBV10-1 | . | TGCGCCAGCAGTGACCGGAGGGCTAGCGGGTACAATGAGCAGTTCTTC | CASSDRRASGYNEQFF
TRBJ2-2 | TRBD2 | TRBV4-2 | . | TGTGCCAGCAGCCCGCCCCCCGGGACTAGTTACACCGGGGAGCTGTTTTTT | CASSPPPGTSYTGELFF
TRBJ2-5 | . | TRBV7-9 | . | TGTGCCAGCAGCTTCCCAAGGGAGTCGCAGGGAGAGACCCAGTACTTC | CASSFPRESQGETQYF
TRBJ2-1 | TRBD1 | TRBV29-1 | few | TGCAGCGACGGGACAGGAGCCTACAATGAGCAGTTCTTC | CSDGTGAYNEQFF